These T cell receptor beta chains were read from a single sample in a study of cytomegalovirus exposure and HLA in healthy donors. TCRdb's copy holds only in-frame clones and misses some; the assay was immunoSEQ multiplex PCR. The sample is made up of 150,000 to 200,000 clones, and the top ten hold about 1.2% of it. Sequenced input: PBMCs. The receptors here all came from a woman in her sixties or seventies in good health and CMV-seronegative. Both conserved end residues are part of each CDR3. A D gene is named only where the DNA matches it firmly.

v_gene	j_gene	d_gene	CDR3aa	CDR3nt
TRBV5-1	TRBJ1-1	TRBD1	CASSLDRGPTEAFF	TGCGCCAGCAGCCTTGACAGGGGCCCGACTGAAGCTTTCTTT
TRBV27	TRBJ1-2	TRBD1	CASSPRQGSYTF	TGTGCCAGCAGTCCCAGACAGGGTAGCTACACCTTC
TRBV18	TRBJ2-1	TRBD2	CASSQGLAGESSYNEQFF	TGTGCCAGCTCCCAGGGACTAGCGGGGGAAAGTTCCTACAATGAGCAGTTCTTC
TRBV29-1	TRBJ2-1	TRBD2	CSVSKREWGNEQFF	TGCAGCGTTTCGAAGCGGGAGTGGGGGAATGAGCAGTTCTTC
TRBV29-1	TRBJ2-5	TRBD1	CSVEGPSLQGQETQYF	TGCAGCGTTGAGGGCCCCTCTCTACAGGGGCAAGAGACCCAGTACTTC
TRBV5-4	TRBJ1-1	.	CASSPPLDRNTEAFF	TGTGCCAGCAGCCCCCCACTGGACAGAAACACTGAAGCTTTCTTT
TRBV27	TRBJ2-6	TRBD1	CASSLTQGAGANVLTF	TGTGCCAGCAGTCTTACCCAGGGGGCTGGGGCCAACGTCCTGACTTTC
TRBV7-8	TRBJ1-5	.	CASSLDTNQPQHF	TGTGCCAGCAGCTTAGACACGAATCAGCCCCAGCATTTT
TRBV5-1	TRBJ2-3	.	CASSLASADTQYF	TGCGCCAGCAGCTTGGCGTCGGCAGATACGCAGTATTTT
TRBV7-9	TRBJ2-5	.	CASSLSAGRETQYF	TGTGCCAGCAGCTTATCGGCGGGACGGGAGACCCAGTACTTC
TRBV18	TRBJ1-5	TRBD1	CASSPEDRGRRSLWNQPQHF	TGTGCCAGCTCCCCCGAGGACAGGGGGCGACGATCGTTGTGGAATCAGCCCCAGCATTTT
TRBV9	TRBJ2-7	.	CASSVGASSSYEQYF	TGTGCCAGCAGCGTAGGGGCTAGCAGCTCCTACGAGCAGTACTTC
TRBV29-1	TRBJ2-5	TRBD2	CSVAGAEETQYF	TGCAGCGTAGCGGGAGCGGAAGAGACCCAGTACTTC
TRBV4-2	TRBJ2-3	.	CASSQDRLDTQYF	TGTGCCAGCAGCCAAGATCGTCTGGATACGCAGTATTTT
TRBV7-2	TRBJ1-5	.	CAAGGSNQPQHF	TGTGCTGCGGGCGGAAGCAATCAGCCCCAGCATTTT
TRBV27	TRBJ1-5	.	CASSSLNQPQHF	TGTGCCAGCAGTTCCCTCAATCAGCCCCAGCATTTT
TRBV2	TRBJ1-2	TRBD1	CASSDPGQLSNYGYTF	TGTGCCAGCAGTGACCCGGGACAGCTATCTAACTATGGCTACACCTTC
TRBV29-1	TRBJ1-3	.	CSVQGNSGNTIYF	TGCAGCGTTCAGGGGAATAGTGGAAACACCATATATTTT
TRBV4-3	TRBJ2-2	.	CASSLQQRGFTGELFF	TGCGCCAGCAGCCTACAACAACGGGGATTTACCGGGGAGCTGTTTTTT
TRBV10-3	TRBJ1-4	TRBD1	CAISEHSETGLNEKLFF	TGTGCCATCAGTGAACACTCCGAGACAGGGCTTAATGAAAAACTGTTTTTT
TRBV7-7	TRBJ1-1	.	CASSTSENTEAFF	TGTGCCAGCAGCACCAGTGAGAACACTGAAGCTTTCTTT
TRBV20-1	TRBJ2-7	.	CSARDIYEQYF	TGCAGTGCGAGAGACATTTACGAGCAGTACTTC
TRBV10-3	TRBJ1-1	.	CAISEDLGAGRTEAFF	TGTGCCATCAGTGAGGACCTGGGGGCTGGCCGGACTGAAGCTTTCTTT
TRBV5-1	TRBJ2-1	TRBD2	CASSLAGLVDNEQFF	TGCGCCAGCAGCTTAGCGGGACTAGTCGACAATGAGCAGTTCTTC
TRBV19	TRBJ2-5	TRBD1	CASSIGPGGETQYF	TGTGCCAGTAGTATCGGTCCAGGGGGAGAGACCCAGTACTTC
TRBV19	TRBJ2-6	TRBD1	CASRSLTGGVSGANVLTF	TGTGCCAGTAGAAGTTTGACAGGGGGAGTCTCTGGGGCCAACGTCCTGACTTTC
TRBV10-3	TRBJ2-3	.	CAMSLGAKDTQYF	TGTGCCATGTCACTGGGGGCGAAAGATACGCAGTATTTT
TRBV19	TRBJ1-2	.	CASNKDTYGYTF	TGTGCCAGTAACAAGGACACCTATGGCTACACCTTC
TRBV6-6	TRBJ1-3	TRBD1	CASSYPGTGGNTIYF	TGTGCCAGCAGTTACCCAGGGACAGGAGGAAACACCATATATTTT
TRBV2	TRBJ1-4	.	CASTLTGINEKLFF	TGTGCCAGCACCCTGACAGGCATCAATGAAAAACTGTTTTTT
TRBV19	TRBJ1-5	TRBD1	CASTTLQGEPQHF	TGTGCCAGTACCACATTACAGGGGGAGCCCCAGCATTTT
TRBV7-3	TRBJ2-1	.	CASSLKVAVGNEQFF	TGTGCCAGCAGCTTAAAAGTAGCGGTGGGCAATGAGCAGTTCTTC
TRBV5-1	TRBJ2-1	TRBD1	CASSFEGARYNEQFF	TGCGCCAGCAGCTTCGAGGGGGCGCGATACAATGAGCAGTTCTTC
TRBV15	TRBJ1-1	.	CATSRVVGGLKAFF	TGTGCCACCAGCAGAGTCGTCGGGGGTCTGAAGGCTTTCTTT
TRBV15	TRBJ1-2	TRBD1	CATSRVQGDRGRGGYTF	TGTGCCACCAGCAGAGTTCAAGGGGACAGGGGGCGCGGGGGCTACACCTTC
TRBV19	TRBJ1-5	.	CASSDTTDQPQHF	TGTGCCAGTAGCGATACTACCGATCAGCCCCAGCATTTT
TRBV6-5	TRBJ2-5	.	CASIGGVMETQYF	TGTGCCAGCATCGGGGGAGTGATGGAGACCCAGTACTTC
TRBV7-6	TRBJ1-3	.	CASSFGGVYGNTIYF	TGTGCCAGCAGCTTTGGGGGGGTGTACGGAAACACCATATATTTT
TRBV5-1	TRBJ2-2	.	CASTNGGNTGELFF	TGCGCTAGCACAAACGGGGGAAACACCGGGGAGCTGTTTTTT
TRBV7-2	TRBJ1-6	.	CASSFITGSPLHF	TGTGCCAGCAGCTTTATAACAGGTTCACCCCTCCACTTT
TRBV15	TRBJ2-2	.	CATSRFMGSGTGELFF	TGTGCCACCAGCAGATTTATGGGTTCGGGCACCGGGGAGCTGTTTTTT
TRBV9	TRBJ1-2	.	CASSVRGRDYGYTF	TGTGCCAGCAGCGTAAGGGGAAGGGACTATGGCTACACCTTC
TRBV6-1	TRBJ2-7	TRBD2	CASSSSGGPREQYF	TGTGCCAGCAGTTCCAGCGGGGGCCCTAGGGAGCAGTACTTC
TRBV13	TRBJ1-2	.	CASSPPVHTPVGYTF	TGTGCCAGCAGCCCCCCTGTCCATACTCCTGTGGGCTACACCTTC
TRBV18	TRBJ1-1	TRBD1	CASSPRVGTVNTEAFF	TGTGCCAGCTCACCACGAGTAGGGACAGTGAACACTGAAGCTTTCTTT
TRBV18	TRBJ2-5	.	CASSPRSGQETQYF	TGTGCCAGCTCACCAAGGTCAGGCCAAGAGACCCAGTACTTC
TRBV4-1	TRBJ2-2	TRBD1	CASSQVQGSTGELFF	TGCGCCAGCAGCCAAGTACAGGGGTCCACCGGGGAGCTGTTTTTT
TRBV5-1	TRBJ1-6	.	CASSSVQTNSPLHF	TGCGCCAGCAGCTCGGTACAGACTAATTCACCCCTCCACTTT
TRBV7-2	TRBJ1-1	.	CASSLDGGRSTEAFF	TGTGCCAGCAGCTTAGACGGGGGAAGGAGCACTGAAGCTTTCTTT
TRBV6-4	TRBJ2-4	.	CASSDSRRGNIQYF	TGTGCCAGCAGTGACTCTAGGCGGGGAAACATTCAGTACTTC
TRBV6-5	TRBJ2-7	.	CASSSYDEQYF	TGTGCCAGCAGTTCCTATGATGAGCAGTACTTC
TRBV29-1	TRBJ2-7	.	CSAASTRGEQYF	TGCAGCGCAGCCTCGACACGGGGCGAGCAGTACTTC
TRBV11-2	TRBJ2-2	TRBD2	CASSRTSANTGELFF	TGTGCCAGCAGCCGTACTAGCGCGAACACCGGGGAGCTGTTTTTT
TRBV18	TRBJ1-1	.	CASSQDHRPNTEAFF	TGTGCCAGCTCACAGGATCACAGGCCGAACACTGAAGCTTTCTTT
TRBV4-3	TRBJ1-2	.	CASSQDMAGDGYTF	TGCGCCAGCAGCCAAGATATGGCAGGGGATGGCTACACCTTC
TRBV12-5	TRBJ2-1	TRBD2	CASGVTSRSSYNEQFF	TGTGCTAGTGGCGTGACTAGCAGAAGCTCCTACAATGAGCAGTTCTTC
TRBV7-9	TRBJ2-7	.	CASSQYLPSTLYEQYF	TGTGCCAGCAGCCAATACCTTCCCTCTACCCTTTACGAGCAGTACTTC
TRBV11-3	TRBJ2-2	TRBD1	CASSPRQGATGELFF	TGTGCCAGCAGCCCTAGACAGGGGGCTACCGGGGAGCTGTTTTTT